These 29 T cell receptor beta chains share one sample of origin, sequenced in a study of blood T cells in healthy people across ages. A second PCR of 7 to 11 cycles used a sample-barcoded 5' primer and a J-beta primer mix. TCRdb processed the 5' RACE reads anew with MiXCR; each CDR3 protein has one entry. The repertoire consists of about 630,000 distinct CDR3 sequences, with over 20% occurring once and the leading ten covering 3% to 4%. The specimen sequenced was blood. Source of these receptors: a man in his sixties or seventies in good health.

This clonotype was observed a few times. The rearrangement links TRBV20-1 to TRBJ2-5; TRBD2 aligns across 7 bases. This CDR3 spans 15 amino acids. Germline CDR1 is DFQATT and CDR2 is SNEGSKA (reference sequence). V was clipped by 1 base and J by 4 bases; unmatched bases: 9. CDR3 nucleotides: TGCAGTGCTAGAGCCCAGCGGGATCGGGCAGAGACCCAGTACTTC. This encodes CSARAQRDRAETQYF.

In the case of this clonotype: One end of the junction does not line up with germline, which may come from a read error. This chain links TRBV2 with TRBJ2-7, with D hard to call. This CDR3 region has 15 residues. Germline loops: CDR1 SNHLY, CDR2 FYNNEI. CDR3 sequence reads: CGSSEARLGSYEQYF. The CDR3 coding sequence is TGTGGCAGCAGTGAAGCGCGTCTGGGTTCCTACGAGCAGTACTTC.

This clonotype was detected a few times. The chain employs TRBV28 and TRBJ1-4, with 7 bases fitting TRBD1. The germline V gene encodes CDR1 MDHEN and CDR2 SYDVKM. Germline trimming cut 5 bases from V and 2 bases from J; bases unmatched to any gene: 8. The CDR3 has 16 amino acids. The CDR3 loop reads CASSVTNRGTNEKLFF. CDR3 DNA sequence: TGTGCCAGCAGTGTAACGAACAGGGGCACTAATGAAAAACTGTTTTTT.

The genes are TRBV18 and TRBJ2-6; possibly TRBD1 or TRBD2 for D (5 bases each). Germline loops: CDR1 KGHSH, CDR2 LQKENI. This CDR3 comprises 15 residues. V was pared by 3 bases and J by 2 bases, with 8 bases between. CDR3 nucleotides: TGTGCCAGCTCACCGGGGGTAACTGGGGCCAACGTCCTGACTTTC. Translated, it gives CASSPGVTGANVLTF.

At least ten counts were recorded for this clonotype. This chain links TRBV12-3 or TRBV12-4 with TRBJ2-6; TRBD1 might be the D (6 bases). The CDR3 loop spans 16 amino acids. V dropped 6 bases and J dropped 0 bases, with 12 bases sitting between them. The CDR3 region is CASRRQASSGANVLTF. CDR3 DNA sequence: TGTGCCAGCAGACGACAGGCTAGCTCTGGGGCCAACGTCCTGACTTTC.

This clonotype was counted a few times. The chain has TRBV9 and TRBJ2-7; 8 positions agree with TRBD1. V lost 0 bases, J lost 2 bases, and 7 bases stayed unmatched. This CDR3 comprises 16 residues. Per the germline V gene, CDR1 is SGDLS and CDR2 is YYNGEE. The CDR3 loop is CASSVAAGDRPYEQYF. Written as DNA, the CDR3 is TGTGCCAGCAGCGTAGCCGCAGGGGACAGGCCCTACGAGCAGTACTTC.

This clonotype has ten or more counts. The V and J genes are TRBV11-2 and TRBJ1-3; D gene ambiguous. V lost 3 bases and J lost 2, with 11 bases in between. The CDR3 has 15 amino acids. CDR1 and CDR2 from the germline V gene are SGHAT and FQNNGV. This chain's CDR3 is CASSFTRGAGNTIYF. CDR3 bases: TGTGCCAGCAGCTTCACCCGCGGCGCTGGAAACACCATATATTTT. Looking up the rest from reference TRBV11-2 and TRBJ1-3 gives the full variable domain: EAGVAQSPRYKIIEKRQSVAFWCNPISGHATLYWYQQILGQGPKLLIQFQNNGVVDDSQLPKDRFSAERLKGVDSTLKIQPAKLEDSAVYLCASSFTRGAGNTIYFGEGSWLTVV.

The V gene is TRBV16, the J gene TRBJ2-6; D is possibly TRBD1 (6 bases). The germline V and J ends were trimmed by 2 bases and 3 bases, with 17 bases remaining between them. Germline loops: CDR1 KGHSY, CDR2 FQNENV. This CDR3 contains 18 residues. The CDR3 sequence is CASSQLAQGRSGANVLTF. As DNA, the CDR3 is TGTGCCAGCAGCCAACTGGCACAGGGAAGAAGTGGGGCCAACGTCCTGACTTTC.

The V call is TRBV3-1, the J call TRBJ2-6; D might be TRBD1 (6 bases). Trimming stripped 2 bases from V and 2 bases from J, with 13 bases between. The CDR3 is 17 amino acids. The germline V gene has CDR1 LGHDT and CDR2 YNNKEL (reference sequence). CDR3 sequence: CASSQLANRAGANVLTF. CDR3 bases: TGTGCCAGCAGCCAACTGGCAAACAGGGCTGGGGCCAACGTCCTGACTTTC.

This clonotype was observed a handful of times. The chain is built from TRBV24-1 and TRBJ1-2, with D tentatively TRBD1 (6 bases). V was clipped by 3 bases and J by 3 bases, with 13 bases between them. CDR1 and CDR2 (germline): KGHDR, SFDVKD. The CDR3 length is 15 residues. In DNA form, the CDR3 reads TGTGCCACCAGTGATCCAGGGGACGGGGACTATGGCTACACCTTC. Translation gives CATSDPGDGDYGYTF.

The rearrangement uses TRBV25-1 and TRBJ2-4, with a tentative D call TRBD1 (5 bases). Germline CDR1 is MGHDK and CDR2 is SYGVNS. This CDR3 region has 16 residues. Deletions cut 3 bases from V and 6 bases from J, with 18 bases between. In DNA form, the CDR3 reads TGTGCCAGCAGTGAGGAGAAGACAGCCAGGCGAAACATTCAGTACTTC. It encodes CASSEEKTARRNIQYF.

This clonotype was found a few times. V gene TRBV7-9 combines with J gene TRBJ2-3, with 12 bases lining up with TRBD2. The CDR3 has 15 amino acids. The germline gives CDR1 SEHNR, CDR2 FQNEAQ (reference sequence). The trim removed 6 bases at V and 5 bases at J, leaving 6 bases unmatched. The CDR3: CASRVTSGSGDTQYF. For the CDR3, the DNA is TGTGCCAGCAGGGTGACTAGCGGGAGTGGAGATACGCAGTATTTT.

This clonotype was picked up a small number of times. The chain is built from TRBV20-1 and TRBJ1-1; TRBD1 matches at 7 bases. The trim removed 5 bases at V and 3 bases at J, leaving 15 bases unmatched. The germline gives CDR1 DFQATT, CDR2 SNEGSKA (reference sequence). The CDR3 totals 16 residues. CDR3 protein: CSASRQGGMRDTEAFF. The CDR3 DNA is TGCAGTGCTTCCCGACAGGGTGGCATGAGGGACACTGAAGCTTTCTTT.

CDR3 protein: CASSFITSVRNEQFF. The CDR3 DNA follows: TGTGCCAGCAGCTTTATCACTAGCGTACGGAATGAGCAGTTCTTC. The chain links TRBV7-2 to TRBJ2-1, with 7 nucleotides matching TRBD2. The J segment lost 7 bases and the V segment lost 3 bases, leaving 9 bases of the junction unmatched. The CDR3 spans 15 residues. The germline gives CDR1 SGHTA, CDR2 FQGNSA.

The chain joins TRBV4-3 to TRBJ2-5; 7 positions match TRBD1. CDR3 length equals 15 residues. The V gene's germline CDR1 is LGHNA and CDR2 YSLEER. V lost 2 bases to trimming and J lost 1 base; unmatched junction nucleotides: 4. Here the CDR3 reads CASSQSGQTQETQYF. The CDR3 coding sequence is TGCGCCAGCAGCCAATCGGGACAGACCCAAGAGACCCAGTACTTC.

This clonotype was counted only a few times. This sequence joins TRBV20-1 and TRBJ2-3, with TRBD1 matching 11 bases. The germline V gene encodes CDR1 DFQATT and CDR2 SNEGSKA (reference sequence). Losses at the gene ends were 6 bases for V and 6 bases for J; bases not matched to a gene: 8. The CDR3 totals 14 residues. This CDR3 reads CSAWDRGATDTQYF. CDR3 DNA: TGCAGTGCCTGGGACAGGGGGGCGACGGATACGCAGTATTTT.

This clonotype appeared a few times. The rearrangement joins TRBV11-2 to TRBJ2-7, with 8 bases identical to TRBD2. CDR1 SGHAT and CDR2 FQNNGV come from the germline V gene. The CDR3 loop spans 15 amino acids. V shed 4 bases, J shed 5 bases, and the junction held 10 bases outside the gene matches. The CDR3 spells CASSSREGHTHEQYF. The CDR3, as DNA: TGTGCCAGCAGCTCACGGGAGGGCCATACTCACGAGCAGTACTTC.

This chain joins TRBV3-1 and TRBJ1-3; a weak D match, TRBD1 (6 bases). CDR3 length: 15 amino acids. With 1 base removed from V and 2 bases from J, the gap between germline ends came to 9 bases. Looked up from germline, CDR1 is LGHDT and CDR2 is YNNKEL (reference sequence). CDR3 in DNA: TGTGCCAGCAGCCAAGCGCGACAGGCTGGAAACACCATATATTTT. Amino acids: CASSQARQAGNTIYF.

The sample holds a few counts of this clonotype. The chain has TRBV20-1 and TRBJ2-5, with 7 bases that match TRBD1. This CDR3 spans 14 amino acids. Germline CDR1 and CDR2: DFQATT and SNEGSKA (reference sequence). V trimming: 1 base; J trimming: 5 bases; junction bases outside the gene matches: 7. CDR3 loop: CSARALQGVETQYF. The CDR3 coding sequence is TGCAGTGCTAGAGCACTGCAGGGGGTTGAGACCCAGTACTTC.

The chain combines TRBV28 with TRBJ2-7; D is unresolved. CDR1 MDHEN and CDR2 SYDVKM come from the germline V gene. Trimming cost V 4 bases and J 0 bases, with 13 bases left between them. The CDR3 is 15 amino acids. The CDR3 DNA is TGTGCCAGCAGTTCCTCCCTCGTCGTCTCCTACGAGCAGTACTTC. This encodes CASSSSLVVSYEQYF.

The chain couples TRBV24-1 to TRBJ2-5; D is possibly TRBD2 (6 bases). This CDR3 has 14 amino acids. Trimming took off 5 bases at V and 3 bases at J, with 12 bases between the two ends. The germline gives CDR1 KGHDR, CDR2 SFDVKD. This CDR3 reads CATSVREDKETQYF. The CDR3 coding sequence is TGTGCCACCAGTGTCAGGGAGGACAAAGAGACCCAGTACTTC.

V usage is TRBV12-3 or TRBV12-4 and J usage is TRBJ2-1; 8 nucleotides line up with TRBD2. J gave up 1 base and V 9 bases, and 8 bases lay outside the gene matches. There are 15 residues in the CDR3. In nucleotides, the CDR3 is TGTGCCAGTAAGAGCGGGAGTCTGTCCTACAATGAGCAGTTCTTC. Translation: CASKSGSLSYNEQFF.

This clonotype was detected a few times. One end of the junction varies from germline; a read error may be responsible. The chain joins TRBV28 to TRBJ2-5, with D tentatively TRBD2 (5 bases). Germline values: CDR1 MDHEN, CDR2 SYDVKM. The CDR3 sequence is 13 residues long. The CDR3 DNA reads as TGTGCCAGCAAGCGGACGACGGAATACGAGCAGTCCTTC. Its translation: CASKRTTEYEQSF.

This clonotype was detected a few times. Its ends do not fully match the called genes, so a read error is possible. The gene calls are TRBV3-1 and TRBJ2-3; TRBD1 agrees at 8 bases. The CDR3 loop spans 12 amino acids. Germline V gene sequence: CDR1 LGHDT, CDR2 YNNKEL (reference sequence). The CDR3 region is CASSQNQGALDF. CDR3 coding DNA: TGTGCCAGCAGCCAAAATCAGGGGGCGCTGGATTTT.

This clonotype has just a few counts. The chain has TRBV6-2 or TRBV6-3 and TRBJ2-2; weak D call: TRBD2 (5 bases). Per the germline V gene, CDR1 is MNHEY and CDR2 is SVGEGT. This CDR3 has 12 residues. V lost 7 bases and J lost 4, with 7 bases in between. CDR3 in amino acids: CASTAVTGELFF. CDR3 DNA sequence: TGTGCCAGCACAGCGGTCACCGGGGAGCTGTTTTTT.

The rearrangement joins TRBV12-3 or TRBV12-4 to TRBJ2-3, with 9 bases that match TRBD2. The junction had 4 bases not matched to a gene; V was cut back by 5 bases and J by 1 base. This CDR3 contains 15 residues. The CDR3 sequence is CASSHRTSGTDTQYF. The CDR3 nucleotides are TGTGCCAGCAGTCATAGGACTAGCGGCACAGATACGCAGTATTTT.

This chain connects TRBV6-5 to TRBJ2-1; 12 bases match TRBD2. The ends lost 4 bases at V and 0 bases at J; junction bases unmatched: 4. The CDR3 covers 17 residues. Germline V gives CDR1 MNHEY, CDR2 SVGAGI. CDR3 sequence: CASSFGLAGISYNEQFF. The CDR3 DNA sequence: TGTGCCAGCAGTTTCGGACTAGCGGGGATCTCCTACAATGAGCAGTTCTTC.

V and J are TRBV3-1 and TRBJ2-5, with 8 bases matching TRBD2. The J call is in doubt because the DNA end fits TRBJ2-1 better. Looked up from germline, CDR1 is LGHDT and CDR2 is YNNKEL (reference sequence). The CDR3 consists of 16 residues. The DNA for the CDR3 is TGTGCCAGCAGCCAAAGAGCGGGAGACTACTACAATGAGCAGTTCTTC. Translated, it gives CASSQRAGDYYNEQFF.

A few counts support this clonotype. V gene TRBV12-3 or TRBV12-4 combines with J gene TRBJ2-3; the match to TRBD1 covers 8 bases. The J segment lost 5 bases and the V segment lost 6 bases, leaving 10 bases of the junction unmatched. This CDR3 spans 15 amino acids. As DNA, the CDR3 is TGTGCCAGCAGGCAACGCCATGGACAGGGAGATACGCAGTATTTT. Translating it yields CASRQRHGQGDTQYF.